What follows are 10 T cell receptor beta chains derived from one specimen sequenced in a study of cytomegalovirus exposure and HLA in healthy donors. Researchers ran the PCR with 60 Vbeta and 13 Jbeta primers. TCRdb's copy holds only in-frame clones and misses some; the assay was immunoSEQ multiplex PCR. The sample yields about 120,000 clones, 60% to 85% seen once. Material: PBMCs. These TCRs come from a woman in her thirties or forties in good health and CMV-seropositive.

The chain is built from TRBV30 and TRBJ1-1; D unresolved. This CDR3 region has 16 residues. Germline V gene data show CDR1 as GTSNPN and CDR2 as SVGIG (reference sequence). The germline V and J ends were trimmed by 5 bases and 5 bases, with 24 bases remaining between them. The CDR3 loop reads CAWLPSRTGRWTEAFF. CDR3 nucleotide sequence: TGTGCCTGGCTCCCTAGTCGCACGGGTAGATGGACTGAAGCTTTCTTT.

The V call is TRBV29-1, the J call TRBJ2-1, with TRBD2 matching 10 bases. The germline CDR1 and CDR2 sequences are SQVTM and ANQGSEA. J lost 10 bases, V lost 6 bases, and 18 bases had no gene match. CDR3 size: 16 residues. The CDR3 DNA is TGCAGCGTGGACGACTTAATCCAGCGGGGGGGCTGGGAGCAGTTCTTC. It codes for CSVDDLIQRGGWEQFF.

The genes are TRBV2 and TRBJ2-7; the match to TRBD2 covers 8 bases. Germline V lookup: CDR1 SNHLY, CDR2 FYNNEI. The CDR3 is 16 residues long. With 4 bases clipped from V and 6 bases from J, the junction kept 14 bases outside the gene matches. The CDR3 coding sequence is TGTGCCAGCAGTGGGCCCCGACTAGCGCCCAACCTCGAGCAGTACTTC. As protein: CASSGPRLAPNLEQYF.

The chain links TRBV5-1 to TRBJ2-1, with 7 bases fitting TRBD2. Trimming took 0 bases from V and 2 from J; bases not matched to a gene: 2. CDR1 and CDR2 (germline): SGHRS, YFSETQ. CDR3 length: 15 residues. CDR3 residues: CASSLVGGAYNEQFF. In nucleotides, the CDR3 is TGCGCCAGCAGCTTGGTGGGGGGGGCCTACAATGAGCAGTTCTTC.

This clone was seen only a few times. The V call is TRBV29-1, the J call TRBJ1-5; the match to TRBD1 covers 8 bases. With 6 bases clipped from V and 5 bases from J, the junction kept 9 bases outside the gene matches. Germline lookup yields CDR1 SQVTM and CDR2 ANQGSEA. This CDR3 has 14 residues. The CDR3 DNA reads TGCAGCGTCACCTGGACAGGGACAGATCAGCCCCAGCATTTT. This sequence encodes CSVTWTGTDQPQHF.

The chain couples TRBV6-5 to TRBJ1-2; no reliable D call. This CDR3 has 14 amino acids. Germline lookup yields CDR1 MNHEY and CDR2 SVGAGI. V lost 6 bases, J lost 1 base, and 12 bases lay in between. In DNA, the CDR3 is TGTGCCAGCAGAGCAGTAGGGAGTAACTATGGCTACACCTTC. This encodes CASRAVGSNYGYTF.

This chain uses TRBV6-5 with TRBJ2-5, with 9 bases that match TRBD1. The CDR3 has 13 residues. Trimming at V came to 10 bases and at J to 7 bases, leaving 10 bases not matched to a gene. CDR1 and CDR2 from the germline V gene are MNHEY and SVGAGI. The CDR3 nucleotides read TGTGCCACCCAGGGACAGGGAAGAGGGACCCAGTACTTC. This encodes CATQGQGRGTQYF.

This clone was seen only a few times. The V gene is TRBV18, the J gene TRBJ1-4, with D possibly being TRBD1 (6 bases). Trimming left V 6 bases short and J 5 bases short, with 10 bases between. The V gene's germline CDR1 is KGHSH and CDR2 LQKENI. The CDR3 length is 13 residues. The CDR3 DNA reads TGTGCCAGCTCCCCCGGGACAAATGAAAAACTGTTTTTT. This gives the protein CASSPGTNEKLFF.

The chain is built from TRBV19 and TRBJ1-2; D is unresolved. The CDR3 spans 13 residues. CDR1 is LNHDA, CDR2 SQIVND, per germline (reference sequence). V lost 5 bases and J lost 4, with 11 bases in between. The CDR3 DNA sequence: TGTGCCAGTAGTTACTCCAGGCTCTATGGCTACACCTTC. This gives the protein CASSYSRLYGYTF.

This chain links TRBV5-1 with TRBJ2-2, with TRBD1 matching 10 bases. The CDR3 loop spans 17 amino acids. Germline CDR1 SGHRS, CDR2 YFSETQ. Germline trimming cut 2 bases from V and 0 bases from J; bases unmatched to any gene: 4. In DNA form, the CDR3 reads TGCGCCAGCAGCTTCGGAGACAGGGGGCCGAACACCGGGGAGCTGTTTTTT. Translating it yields CASSFGDRGPNTGELFF.